These 12 T cell receptor beta chains were all obtained from the same sample, sequenced in a study of cytomegalovirus exposure and HLA in healthy donors. 60 Vbeta and 13 Jbeta primers were used in PCR. Repertoires were generated with immunoSEQ multiplex PCR, while TCRdb's copy carries only in-frame clones and drops some. Seen here are about 120,000 clones, 75% to 85% observed once, and the top ten hold about 3%. Sequencing input: PBMCs. The receptor source for this set is a woman in her late teens or twenties in good health and CMV-seropositive.

The chain couples TRBV15 to TRBJ1-1; D gene ambiguous. V lost 5 bases to trimming and J lost 1 base, with 2 bases between them. The CDR3 runs to 11 residues. Germline V gene data show CDR1 as LNHNV and CDR2 as YYDKDF (reference sequence). Here the CDR3 reads CATSRNTEAFF. The CDR3 DNA sequence: TGTGCCACCAGCCGGAACACTGAAGCTTTCTTT.

This clone showed up just a few times. J is TRBJ2-5 and V is TRBV5-1; 7 bases line up with TRBD2. CDR1 SGHRS and CDR2 YFSETQ come from the germline V gene. This CDR3 spans 20 amino acids. Trimming at V came to 2 bases and at J to 2 bases, leaving 21 bases not matched to a gene. CDR3 residues: CASSLTSAIGSSLFQETQYF. The CDR3 DNA reads as TGCGCCAGCAGCTTAACTAGCGCTATCGGATCTTCCCTCTTTCAAGAGACCCAGTACTTC.

There are a few counts of this clone. V usage is TRBV5-4 and J usage is TRBJ1-2; 9 bases are shared with TRBD1. V shed 3 bases, J shed 8 bases, and the junction held 8 bases outside the gene matches. This CDR3 contains 14 residues. Germline V gene data show CDR1 as SGHNT and CDR2 as YYREEE (reference sequence). The CDR3 coding sequence is TGTGCCAGCAGCTCGACACAGGGGGCGGAGGGCTACACCTTC. It encodes CASSSTQGAEGYTF.

The rearrangement uses TRBV6-6 and TRBJ1-4, with 7 bases fitting TRBD1. V lost 0 bases and J lost 6; bases outside the gene matches: 4. The CDR3 contains 15 residues. The germline CDR1 and CDR2 sequences are MNHNY and SVGAGI (reference sequence). The CDR3 reads CASSYSKGGDEKLFF. CDR3 DNA: TGTGCCAGCAGTTACTCAAAAGGGGGCGATGAAAAACTGTTTTTT.

This sequence joins TRBV6-6 and TRBJ1-4, with a weak D call TRBD1 (5 bases). Germline V gives CDR1 MNHNY, CDR2 SVGAGI (reference sequence). Trimming took 4 bases from V and 4 from J, leaving 16 bases between them. The CDR3 runs to 16 residues. The CDR3 reads CASSSPPWGLNEKLFF. CDR3 nucleotide sequence: TGTGCCAGCAGTTCTCCCCCATGGGGACTTAATGAAAAACTGTTTTTT.

This rearrangement joins TRBV6-5 to TRBJ1-5, with 7 bases identical to TRBD1. The CDR3 extends over 13 amino acids. Germline assignment: CDR1 MNHEY and CDR2 SVGAGI. After removal of 5 bases from V and 3 bases from J, the junction contained 1 base not matched to a gene. The CDR3 loop reads CASSGQDNQPQHF. The CDR3 region has the DNA TGTGCCAGCAGTGGACAGGACAATCAGCCCCAGCATTTT.

V and J are TRBV19 and TRBJ2-2; tentative D call: TRBD1 (6 bases). With 7 bases removed from V and 2 bases from J, the gap between germline ends came to 11 bases. CDR1 and CDR2 from the germline V gene are LNHDA and SQIVND (reference sequence). CDR3 length: 14 amino acids. This CDR3 is CASTRTVNTGELFF. DNA for the CDR3: TGTGCCAGTACCCGGACAGTAAACACCGGGGAGCTGTTTTTT.

The rearrangement uses TRBV5-4 and TRBJ1-4, with D perhaps TRBD1 (6 bases). In germline, CDR1 is SGHNT, CDR2 YYREEE (reference sequence). Trimming removed 3 bases at V and 5 bases at J, with 17 bases between. The CDR3 covers 16 residues. CDR3 DNA sequence: TGTGCCAGCAGCTCGGGCATGGGGGCGGTAAATGAAAAACTGTTTTTT. It is translated as CASSSGMGAVNEKLFF. Full variable domain (missing parts from reference TRBV5-4 and TRBJ1-4): ETGVTQSPTHLIKTRGQQVTLRCSSQSGHNTVSWYQQALGQGPQFIFQYYREEENGRGNFPPRFSGLQFPNYSSELNVNALELDDSALYLCASSSGMGAVNEKLFFGSGTQLSVL.

The chain recombines TRBV19 with TRBJ1-2; D not resolved. This CDR3 has 13 residues. V was trimmed by 6 bases and J by 4 bases, leaving 12 bases between them. CDR1 LNHDA and CDR2 SQIVND come from the germline V gene (reference sequence). The CDR3 spells CASRWADSYGYTF. The CDR3 DNA reads TGTGCCAGTAGATGGGCCGATAGCTATGGCTACACCTTC.

The rearrangement links TRBV7-2 to TRBJ2-1; 7 bases are a match to TRBD2. J gave up 8 bases and V 1 base, and 8 bases lay outside the gene matches. The CDR3 consists of 15 residues. Germline loops: CDR1 SGHTA, CDR2 FQGNSA. The CDR3 loop is CASSLVAPSGDEQFF. The CDR3 DNA sequence: TGTGCCAGCAGCTTAGTAGCCCCAAGCGGGGATGAGCAGTTCTTC.

The chain is built from TRBV19 and TRBJ2-7; TRBD2 is a possible D gene (6 bases). This CDR3 comprises 11 residues. Trimming removed 7 bases at V and 4 bases at J, with 8 bases between. Germline CDR1 and CDR2: LNHDA and SQIVND (reference sequence). The chain's CDR3 is CASTAGYEQYF. As DNA, the CDR3 is TGTGCCAGTACGGCGGGATACGAGCAGTACTTC.

The chain links TRBV23-1 to TRBJ1-2; possible D gene TRBD1, 6 bases. TRBV23-1 counts as an open reading frame of uncertain function. Trimming took 2 bases from V and 4 from J, leaving 8 bases between them. This CDR3 region has 13 residues. The CDR3 protein is CASSQVTGYGYTF. DNA for the CDR3: TGCGCCAGCAGTCAAGTGACAGGCTATGGCTACACCTTC.